A selection of T cell receptor beta chains follows, all from one sample in a study of blood T cells in healthy people across ages. Using its own MiXCR run on the 5' RACE reads, TCRdb lists one record per CDR3 protein. The repertoire has over 1,500,000 distinct CDR3 sequences, around 48% of them found once; the top ten carry 2.1%. Sequences were obtained from blood. These receptors were obtained from a woman in her thirties or forties in good health. CDR3s include the opening cysteine and the closing phenylalanine or tryptophan. The D gene is left open where the match is weak. The size field is filled for only some rows; it gives once, few, many or a size class.

size: .; J: TRBJ2-3; D: .; V: TRBV12-3/TRBV12-4; CDR3: CASSKGGAGTDTQYF; DNA: TGTGCCAGCAGCAAAGGGGGGGCGGGCACAGATACGCAGTATTTT
size: few; J: TRBJ2-5; D: .; V: TRBV7-9; CDR3: CASSLADRQTQYF; DNA: TGTGCCAGCAGCTTAGCGGACCGGCAGACCCAGTACTTC
size: .; J: TRBJ2-2; D: TRBD2; V: TRBV7-9; CDR3: CASSAGGAHTGELFF; DNA: TGTGCCAGCAGCGCCGGGGGGGCCCACACCGGGGAGCTGTTTTTT
size: .; J: TRBJ1-2; D: .; V: TRBV3-1; CDR3: CASSAGAVETGYTF; DNA: TGTGCCAGCAGCGCCGGGGCCGTTGAGACCGGCTACACCTTC
size: .; J: TRBJ1-2; D: .; V: TRBV20-1; CDR3: CSPSGGGYGYTF; DNA: TGCAGCCCTAGTGGGGGTGGCTATGGCTACACCTTC
size: .; J: TRBJ2-3; D: TRBD1; V: TRBV5-1; CDR3: CASSATGGPGTQYF; DNA: TGCGCCAGCAGCGCGACAGGGGGCCCGGGTACGCAGTATTTT
size: once; J: TRBJ2-3; D: .; V: TRBV20-1; CDR3: CSARRGRIMGPTDTQYF; DNA: TGCAGTGCTAGAAGAGGAAGAATAATGGGTCCGACAGATACGCAGTATTTT
size: .; J: TRBJ2-1; D: .; V: TRBV9; CDR3: CASSVGIGQNYNEQFF; DNA: TGTGCCAGCAGCGTGGGGATCGGGCAGAACTACAATGAGCAGTTCTTC
size: few; J: TRBJ2-1; D: .; V: TRBV27; CDR3: CASSLSIGANSYNEQFF; DNA: TGTGCCAGCAGTTTATCTATTGGCGCGAACTCCTACAATGAGCAGTTCTTC
size: .; J: TRBJ2-6; D: TRBD1; V: TRBV29-1; CDR3: CSVVRTGGEYSGANVLTF; DNA: TGCAGCGTTGTTAGGACAGGGGGCGAATACTCTGGGGCCAACGTCCTGACTTTC
size: .; J: TRBJ2-7; D: TRBD2; V: TRBV7-9; CDR3: CASSLVLAGSSYEQYF; DNA: TGTGCCAGCAGCTTAGTTCTAGCGGGGAGCTCCTACGAGCAGTACTTC
size: few; J: TRBJ2-1; D: .; V: TRBV4-3; CDR3: CASSPRTGINEQFF; DNA: TGCGCCAGCAGCCCCCGCACGGGTATCAATGAGCAGTTCTTC
size: .; J: TRBJ2-7; D: .; V: TRBV20-1; CDR3: CSAANMGEQYF; DNA: TGCAGTGCTGCCAACATGGGCGAGCAGTACTTC
size: .; J: TRBJ2-7; D: .; V: TRBV7-9; CDR3: CASSLALGFGEQYF; DNA: TGTGCCAGCAGCTTAGCGCTTGGGTTTGGTGAGCAGTACTTC
size: few; J: TRBJ2-7; D: .; V: TRBV7-2; CDR3: CASSFGQGGSEQYF; DNA: TGTGCCAGCAGCTTCGGACAGGGAGGGAGCGAGCAGTACTTC
size: few; J: TRBJ2-7; D: TRBD1; V: TRBV6-5; CDR3: CASSTGQGDYEQYF; DNA: TGTGCCAGCAGTACCGGACAGGGGGACTACGAGCAGTACTTC
size: .; J: TRBJ2-7; D: .; V: TRBV6-5; CDR3: CASGGGRPYEQYF; DNA: TGTGCCAGCGGAGGGGGGCGTCCCTACGAGCAGTACTTC
size: .; J: TRBJ2-1; D: TRBD2; V: TRBV15; CDR3: CATSSGLAGGNEQFF; DNA: TGTGCCACCAGCAGTGGACTAGCGGGGGGCAATGAGCAGTTCTTC